A selection of T cell receptor beta chains follows, all from one sample in a study of CD8 T cells in Susac syndrome. MiXCR was run by TCRdb on the immunoSEQ multiplex PCR reads, yielding one entry per CDR3 protein. The sample yields 300,000 to 350,000 distinct CDR3 sequences, 92% seen once. Sequenced sample: CD4+ T cells from PBMCs. All receptors derive from a human donor with multiple sclerosis. Each CDR3 is given with its conserved first and last residue. D genes are given only for firm matches. Clone size appears in some rows only: once, few, many, or a class for an expanded clone.

D gene	V gene	clone size	J gene	CDR3 DNA	CDR3 protein
TRBD2	TRBV7-2	-	TRBJ2-7	TGTGCCAGCTCGCTAGCGGGGGGCCGGAGCTCCTACGAGCAGTACTTC	CASSLAGGRSSYEQYF
-	TRBV23-1	-	TRBJ1-4	TGCGCCAGCAGTCAATCGAGAAGGGAGGCGGCTAATGAAAAACTGTTTTTT	CASSQSRREAANEKLFF
TRBD2	TRBV20-1	-	TRBJ2-1	TGCAGTGCTCCGGGACTAGTCTCCTACAATGAGCAGTTCTTC	CSAPGLVSYNEQFF
-	TRBV20-1	-	TRBJ2-3	TGCAGTGCTAGTTCGCTAGCAGGGCCGCAAGATACGCAGTATTTT	CSASSLAGPQDTQYF
-	TRBV29-1	-	TRBJ2-7	TGCAGCGTTATAGAGCTCTACGAGCAGTACTTC	CSVIELYEQYF
-	TRBV19	-	TRBJ1-1	TGTGCCAGTAGACGAGGGGGTTTCGCTGAAGCTTTCTTT	CASRRGGFAEAFF
TRBD2	TRBV7-2	few	TRBJ2-7	TGTGCCAGCAGCCCTAGCGGGAGCTACGAGCAGTACTTC	CASSPSGSYEQYF
-	TRBV23-1	-	TRBJ1-3	TGCGCCAGCAGTCAGAGGCACACCATATATTTT	CASSQRHTIYF
-	TRBV23-1	-	TRBJ2-7	TGCGCCAGCAGTCACCCCCGGGACGGATATCGTACCCACGAGCAGTACTTC	CASSHPRDGYRTHEQYF
TRBD2	TRBV3-1	-	TRBJ2-1	TGTGCCAGCAGCCAAGATACGCTAGCGGGAGGCATCACGTCCTACAATGAGCAGTTCTTC	CASSQDTLAGGITSYNEQFF
TRBD2	TRBV6-6	-	TRBJ2-3	TGTGCCAGCTTTAGAGCGGGAGTCGCAGATACGCAGTATTTT	CASFRAGVADTQYF
-	TRBV6-1	-	TRBJ1-2	TGTGCCAGCAGTTCGGGGCCGGATGGCTACACCTTC	CASSSGPDGYTF
TRBD2	TRBV3-1	-	TRBJ2-5	TGTGCCAGCAGCCAAGGCGGGAGTGGGCGAGAGACCCAGTACTTC	CASSQGGSGRETQYF
TRBD1	TRBV7-3	once	TRBJ2-1	TGTGCCAGCAGCTTCGGGACAGGGGGAATCAATGAGCAGTTCTTC	CASSFGTGGINEQFF
TRBD2	TRBV4-3	-	TRBJ2-5	TGCGCCAGCAGCCAAGATCGACTAGCGGGAGGGGACGAGACCCAGTACTTC	CASSQDRLAGGDETQYF
TRBD2	TRBV4-2	-	TRBJ2-1	TGTGCCAGCAGCCAAGGGGCTAGCGGGAATAGGTTTTACAATGAGCAGTTCTTC	CASSQGASGNRFYNEQFF